These 30 T cell receptor beta chains share one sample of origin, sequenced in a study of response to subunit inactivated influenza vaccine. TCRdb itself ran the RT-PCR reads through MiXCR, one entry per CDR3 protein. The profile covers 500,000 to 550,000 distinct CDR3 sequences, with approximately 7.7% appearing a single time and roughly 14% taken by the ten largest. Sequencing was performed on PBMCs from blood, taken roughly 24 months after vaccination. These receptor sequences come from a man aged 50 to 69 who received an inactivated influenza vaccine.

The table lists this clonotype with a few counts. This sequence joins TRBV5-1 and TRBJ2-1; D is uncertain. CDR3 length equals 19 residues. Deletions cut 4 bases from V and 0 bases from J, with 23 bases between. Germline CDR1 SGHRS, CDR2 YFSETQ. The CDR3 loop is CASSRANISPASSYNEQFF. In nucleotides, the CDR3 is TGCGCCAGCAGCCGCGCTAACATAAGCCCTGCGAGCTCCTACAATGAGCAGTTCTTC.

This chain links TRBV15 with TRBJ2-1; TRBD2 matches at 8 bases. Germline V gene sequence: CDR1 LNHNV, CDR2 YYDKDF (reference sequence). The CDR3 consists of 15 residues. The V segment lost 4 bases and the J segment 4 bases; nucleotides outside the gene matches: 6. The CDR3 is CATSTRREGYNEQFF. The CDR3 bases are TGTGCCACCAGCACCCGCCGGGAGGGGTACAATGAGCAGTTCTTC. The entire variable domain, with the rest obtained from reference TRBV15 and TRBJ2-1, is as follows: DAMVIQNPRYQVTQFGKPVTLSCSQTLNHNVMYWYQQKSSQAPKLLFHYYDKDFNNEADTPDNFQSRRPNTSFCFLDIRSPGLGDTAMYLCATSTRREGYNEQFFGPGTRLTVL.

This clonotype has at least ten counts. J is TRBJ1-1 and V is TRBV4-3, with unresolved D. CDR1 and CDR2 (germline): LGHNA, YSLEER. This CDR3 spans 15 amino acids. V gave up 0 bases and J gave up 3 bases, with 11 bases separating them. The CDR3 sequence: CASSQDSAGYTEAFF. In nucleotides, the CDR3 is TGCGCCAGCAGCCAAGATTCCGCAGGCTACACTGAAGCTTTCTTT.

In its sample, this clonotype was seen a few times. The chain recombines TRBV6-2 or TRBV6-3 with TRBJ2-1, with D possibly matching TRBD2 (6 bases). Germline lookup yields CDR1 MNHEY and CDR2 SVGEGT. Between the trimmed V and J ends, which lost 2 bases and 0 bases, there was a span of 20 bases. The CDR3 is 19 amino acids. DNA for the CDR3: TGTGCCAGCAGTTACAGCGGGCTACACTCCCTTAGCTCCTACAATGAGCAGTTCTTC. Encoded protein: CASSYSGLHSLSSYNEQFF.

This clonotype was observed a few times. The chain combines TRBV9 with TRBJ2-7; D not certain. CDR3 length: 15 amino acids. V lost 4 bases and J lost 7, with 21 bases in between. CDR1 and CDR2 (germline): SGDLS, YYNGEE. For the CDR3, the DNA is TGTGCCAGCAGCCCCAGAATGGTGGGGTTGGGGGAGCAGTACTTC. It translates to CASSPRMVGLGEQYF.

The sample holds a few counts of this clonotype. The gene calls are TRBV7-9 and TRBJ1-5; D not resolved. Trimming took 1 base from V and 2 from J, leaving 6 bases between them. Germline CDR1 SEHNR, CDR2 FQNEAQ (reference sequence). The CDR3 runs 14 residues. The CDR3 spells CASSLDPGNQPQHF. The CDR3 DNA follows: TGTGCCAGCAGCTTAGACCCCGGCAATCAGCCCCAGCATTTT.

This clonotype appeared a few times. The rearrangement uses TRBV5-1 and TRBJ2-1; 9 nucleotides agree with TRBD2. Per germline, CDR1 SGHRS and CDR2 YFSETQ. V was clipped by 0 bases and J by 2 bases; unmatched bases: 9. The length of the CDR3 is 18 residues. Written as DNA, the CDR3 is TGCGCCAGCAGCTTGGCAGGCGGGGGGGCCCTCGCCTACAATGAGCAGTTCTTC. Its protein product is CASSLAGGGALAYNEQFF.

CDR3 residues: CASSPGTSSTDTQYF. Here the CDR3 DNA reads TGTGCCAGCTCCCCGGGGACCTCGAGCACAGATACGCAGTATTTT. The chain links TRBV18 to TRBJ2-3; D possibly uses TRBD1 or TRBD2 (5 bases each). V dropped 6 bases and J dropped 0 bases, with 13 bases sitting between them. The CDR3 length is 15 residues. Germline CDR1 and CDR2: KGHSH and LQKENI.

This clonotype was detected a few times. The chain employs TRBV20-1 and TRBJ2-4, with D perhaps TRBD2 (6 bases). V lost 5 bases and J 5 bases, leaving 19 bases between the germline ends. CDR1 and CDR2 from the germline V gene are DFQATT and SNEGSKA (reference sequence). The CDR3 extends over 15 amino acids. The chain's CDR3 is CSARGTGGIENIQYF. The CDR3 nucleotides are TGCAGTGCTCGCGGGACGGGCGGGATTGAAAACATTCAGTACTTC.

The J gene is TRBJ1-4, the V gene TRBV5-1; the D gene is possibly TRBD1 (5 bases). In germline, CDR1 is SGHRS, CDR2 YFSETQ. This CDR3 has 15 amino acids. Trimming removed 0 bases from V and 3 bases from J, with 9 bases in between. The CDR3 reads CASSLGQGPNEKLFF. The CDR3 nucleotides read TGCGCCAGCAGCTTGGGCCAGGGCCCTAATGAAAAACTGTTTTTT.

The gene calls are TRBV30 and TRBJ2-1, with a possible D match to TRBD2 (5 bases). This CDR3 is 14 amino acids long. V lost 4 bases, J lost 4 bases, and 14 bases lay in between. Germline V gives CDR1 GTSNPN, CDR2 SVGIG (reference sequence). The CDR3 DNA reads as TGTGCCTGGAACCCCGGAGGACTTTACAATGAGCAGTTCTTC. Protein product: CAWNPGGLYNEQFF.

This clonotype was detected ten times or more. The chain recombines TRBV12-3 or TRBV12-4 with TRBJ1-6, with 8 bases that match TRBD1. V gave up 6 bases and J gave up 7 bases; unmatched junction bases: 8. The CDR3 is 15 amino acids. The CDR3 reads CASSLANRGNSPLHF. Here the CDR3 DNA reads TGTGCCAGCAGCTTGGCCAACAGGGGGAATTCACCCCTCCACTTT.

This clonotype was observed many times. This sequence joins TRBV5-1 and TRBJ2-2; D perhaps matches TRBD2 (6 bases). With 4 bases removed from V and 4 bases from J, the gap between germline ends came to 14 bases. CDR1 is SGHRS, CDR2 YFSETQ, per germline. CDR3 length: 15 amino acids. CDR3: CASSVGRQLTGELFF. CDR3 sequence (DNA): TGCGCCAGCAGCGTAGGGAGGCAGCTCACCGGGGAGCTGTTTTTT.

The chain couples TRBV7-2 to TRBJ2-3, with TRBD2 as a possible D gene (6 bases). The ends were cut back, 4 bases at V and 9 bases at J, with 14 bases in the middle. The CDR3 totals 13 residues. The germline gives CDR1 SGHTA, CDR2 FQGNSA. The DNA for the CDR3 is TGTGCCAGCAGCTCGCAGACTAGTGGCACGCAGTATTTT. This translates into CASSSQTSGTQYF.

The V and J genes are TRBV4-1 and TRBJ2-3, with a tentative D call TRBD2 (5 bases). The CDR3 is 14 amino acids. CDR1 and CDR2 from the germline V gene are MGHRA and YSYEKL. Deletions cut 6 bases from V and 4 bases from J, with 14 bases between. The CDR3 is CASRGSEAPDTQYF. The CDR3 nucleotides are TGCGCCAGCAGAGGGAGCGAGGCCCCAGATACGCAGTATTTT.

This clonotype was seen many times. The chain couples TRBV20-1 to TRBJ2-7; no reliable D call. V dropped 4 bases and J dropped 3 bases, with 13 bases sitting between them. The CDR3 consists of 13 residues. The V gene's germline CDR1 is DFQATT and CDR2 SNEGSKA (reference sequence). The CDR3 reads CSATIPSDYEQYF. Here the CDR3 DNA reads TGCAGTGCTACGATACCTTCGGACTACGAGCAGTACTTC.

There are a few counts of this clonotype. The rearrangement links TRBV11-1 to TRBJ2-1; D unclear. Germline V gives CDR1 SGHAT, CDR2 FQDESV (reference sequence). There are 13 residues in the CDR3. V shed 3 bases and J shed 8 bases, with 11 bases lying between them. This CDR3 reads CASSFSLSDEQFF. The CDR3 DNA is TGTGCCAGCAGCTTTTCTTTGAGCGATGAGCAGTTCTTC.

The V call is TRBV5-8, the J call TRBJ1-2, with D perhaps TRBD1 (6 bases). This CDR3 contains 15 residues. CDR1 and CDR2 from the germline V gene are SGHTS and YDEGEE. Trimming shortened V by 3 bases and J by 4 bases, and 16 bases separated the two germline ends. The CDR3 protein is CASSSGDTEIYGYTF. Here the CDR3 DNA reads TGTGCCAGCAGCTCCGGGGACACGGAAATCTATGGCTACACCTTC.

This clonotype was recorded at least ten times. This rearrangement joins TRBV12-3 or TRBV12-4 to TRBJ2-3; the D call may be TRBD1 or TRBD2 (5 bases each). The CDR3 consists of 21 residues. V was cut by 1 base and J by 0 bases, with 26 bases left in between. The CDR3 loop is CASSLGVAKGPRLTSTDTQYF. DNA of the CDR3: TGTGCCAGCAGTTTAGGCGTGGCGAAGGGGCCTAGACTAACTAGCACAGATACGCAGTATTTT.

This clonotype was seen more than once but under ten times. The V and J genes are TRBV20-1 and TRBJ2-5; tentative D call: TRBD2 (5 bases). V lost 2 bases and J 3 bases, leaving 10 bases between the germline ends. Germline lookup yields CDR1 DFQATT and CDR2 SNEGSKA (reference sequence). This CDR3 is 13 amino acids long. In nucleotides, the CDR3 is TGCAGTGCTAGACCGGACTGGAAAGAGACCCAGTACTTC. Protein: CSARPDWKETQYF.

This clonotype appeared many times. The rearrangement links TRBV7-9 to TRBJ2-7; no clear D gene. Trimming left V 4 bases short and J 2 bases short, with 9 bases between. The CDR3 is 13 amino acids. Germline V gene sequence: CDR1 SEHNR, CDR2 FQNEAQ (reference sequence). CDR3 DNA: TGTGCCAGCAGCTCCGGCTTTACCTACGAGCAGTACTTC. It translates to CASSSGFTYEQYF. Variable domain in full (rest from reference TRBV7-9 and TRBJ2-7): DTGVSQNPRHKITKRGQNVTFRCDPISEHNRLYWYRQTLGQGPEFLTYFQNEAQLEKSRLLSDRFSAERPKGSFSTLEIQRTEQGDSAMYLCASSSGFTYEQYFGPGTRLTVT.

This clonotype came up a few times. The rearrangement joins TRBV5-1 to TRBJ2-2; 10 bases map to TRBD2. Germline V gives CDR1 SGHRS, CDR2 YFSETQ. This CDR3 has 16 residues. Trimming took 4 bases from V and 3 from J; bases not matched to a gene: 6. In nucleotides, the CDR3 is TGCGCCAGCAGCATTCTAGCGGGGGCCGACACCGGGGAGCTGTTTTTT. Protein sequence: CASSILAGADTGELFF.

This clonotype was seen more than once but under ten times. This chain joins TRBV30 and TRBJ1-2; a possible D gene is TRBD1 (5 bases). The CDR3 is made up of 13 amino acids. V lost 4 bases and J 4 bases, leaving 13 bases between the germline ends. Per germline, CDR1 GTSNPN and CDR2 SVGIG (reference sequence). CDR3 bases: TGTGCCTGGATGAGGGGCCGCCTCTATGGCTACACCTTC. Translation gives CAWMRGRLYGYTF.

Only a few counts were recorded for this clonotype. The chain carries TRBV18 and TRBJ2-5; D is unresolved. This CDR3 has 14 residues. Trimming shortened V by 3 bases and J by 3 bases, and 11 bases separated the two germline ends. Germline-derived CDR1 and CDR2 are KGHSH and LQKENI. The CDR3 DNA is TGTGCCAGCTCACCTCCCGCTTTGAAAGAGACCCAGTACTTC. Its protein product is CASSPPALKETQYF.

Comments on this clonotype: One end of the junction fails to match germline, which may point to a read error. The V gene is TRBV3-1, the J gene TRBJ2-2; D is ambiguous. Germline values: CDR1 LGHDT, CDR2 YNNKEL (reference sequence). CDR3 length equals 14 residues. DNA for the CDR3: TGTGCCAGCAGGCAAGCCGACAAGGGAGGGGAGCTGTTTTTT. This gives the protein CASRQADKGGELFF.

This clonotype was observed a few times. The chain combines TRBV4-2 with TRBJ2-7; tentative D call: TRBD2 (5 bases). Per the germline V gene, CDR1 is LGHNA and CDR2 is YNFKEQ. The CDR3 contains 14 residues. V lost 0 bases, J lost 7 bases, and 13 bases lay in between. The chain's CDR3 is CASSQDGSRGEQYF. CDR3 sequence (DNA): TGTGCCAGCAGCCAAGATGGCAGTAGAGGGGAGCAGTACTTC.

The rearrangement uses TRBV6-2 or TRBV6-3 and TRBJ1-1; the D is unclear. Germline V CDR1 and CDR2: MNHEY, SVGEGT. The CDR3 is 15 amino acids. Trimming took off 3 bases at V and 11 bases at J, with 22 bases between the two ends. DNA for the CDR3: TGTGCCAGCAGTTATCCACCCCCGGTTCGAGGGCTGGCTTTCTTT. It yields the protein CASSYPPPVRGLAFF.

This clonotype was detected a few times. The chain recombines TRBV13 with TRBJ2-5; 10 bases align to TRBD2. Germline CDR1 and CDR2: PRHDT and FYEKMQ (reference sequence). V lost 5 bases and J lost 4; bases outside the gene matches: 7. This CDR3 contains 15 residues. CDR3 sequence reads: CASSRTSGVGETQYF. CDR3 in DNA: TGTGCCAGCAGCCGAACTAGCGGGGTTGGAGAGACCCAGTACTTC.

This clonotype has ten or more counts. The V and J genes are TRBV11-2 and TRBJ2-7, with TRBD1 matching 8 bases. The CDR3 spans 16 residues. J lost 4 bases, V lost 1 base, and 9 bases had no gene match. Germline CDR1 SGHAT, CDR2 FQNNGV. The CDR3 is CASSLVSAGGLYEQYF. The CDR3 region has the DNA TGTGCCAGCAGCTTAGTGTCGGCAGGGGGCCTGTACGAGCAGTACTTC.

This clonotype was seen at least ten times. This sequence joins TRBV29-1 and TRBJ2-7, with D tentatively TRBD1 (5 bases). Germline V gene sequence: CDR1 SQVTM, CDR2 ANQGSEA. Deletions cut 4 bases from V and 6 bases from J, with 13 bases between. The CDR3 contains 12 residues. This CDR3 is CSVGGFRTEQYF. The CDR3 DNA reads as TGCAGCGTTGGGGGCTTTCGGACCGAGCAGTACTTC.